Each of the 12 T cell receptor beta chains below was sequenced from the same sample in a study of spatial heterogeneity in lung cancer. Study results and limitations: For expanded intratumoral alpha and beta TCRs, counts tracked tumor mutation counts.

Antigens of these TCRs are unknown. Time point in this sample: sample taken at primary tumor resection. MiXCR was run by TCRdb on the 5' RACE reads, yielding one entry per CDR3 protein. The sample shows about 20,000 distinct CDR3 sequences, roughly 7.3% of them seen only once. The material was lung tumor tissue, obtained at surgery. Receptors were obtained from a female donor with early-stage non-small cell lung cancer.

This rearrangement joins TRBV28 to TRBJ1-6; D is undetermined. V was shortened by 6 bases and J by 5 bases, with 8 bases between the two germline ends. The CDR3 is 13 amino acids. The germline V gene has CDR1 MDHEN and CDR2 SYDVKM. CDR3 nucleotide sequence: TGTGCCAGCAGAGTGAACCATAATTCACCCCTCCACTTT. As protein: CASRVNHNSPLHF.

In its sample, this clonotype was seen many times. The chain employs TRBV7-6 and TRBJ2-7, with no clear D. Germline V gene data show CDR1 as SGHVS and CDR2 as FNYEAQ. The CDR3 has 15 amino acids. V lost 2 bases, J lost 0 bases, and 11 bases lay in between. The CDR3 nucleotides read TGTGCCAGCAGCTTACGAAGCACGAGCTCCTACGAGCAGTACTTC. Translated: CASSLRSTSSYEQYF.

By frequency in the sample, this clonotype is medium-sized (0.01 to 0.1%). V gene TRBV4-1 combines with J gene TRBJ2-6; D remains ambiguous. V was shortened by 4 bases and J by 1 base, with 2 bases between the two germline ends. The germline gives CDR1 MGHRA, CDR2 YSYEKL. The CDR3 runs to 13 residues. CDR3 sequence: CASSPSGANVLTF. For the CDR3, the DNA is TGCGCCAGCAGCCCATCTGGGGCCAACGTCCTGACTTTC.

This clonotype occurred many times. The chain has TRBV27 and TRBJ1-2, with D possibly matching TRBD1 (5 bases). The CDR3 covers 14 residues. Deletions cut 3 bases from V and 4 bases from J, with 12 bases between. CDR1 and CDR2 (germline): MNHEY, SMNVEV (reference sequence). In DNA, the CDR3 is TGTGCCAGCAGTTTGAGGGAGGGGTCCTATGGCTACACCTTC. The encoded protein is CASSLREGSYGYTF.

This clonotype was picked up a small number of times. This chain joins TRBV6-5 and TRBJ2-3, with D maybe TRBD1 (5 bases). From germline, CDR1 is MNHEY and CDR2 SVGAGI. The CDR3 loop spans 14 amino acids. Trimming took off 5 bases at V and 3 bases at J, with 12 bases between the two ends. CDR3 bases: TGTGCCAGCAGTGTATCCAGGGAAACAGATACGCAGTATTTT. This codes for CASSVSRETDTQYF.

The rearrangement uses TRBV15 and TRBJ2-1; D is uncertain. The V and J ends lost 6 bases and 4 bases respectively, with 7 bases between them. The CDR3 spans 12 residues. Germline-derived CDR1 and CDR2 are LNHNV and YYDKDF (reference sequence). CDR3 coding DNA: TGTGCCACCAGTAGGCCTTACAATGAGCAGTTCTTC. Translating gives CATSRPYNEQFF.

There are many counts of this clonotype. The rearrangement joins TRBV29-1 to TRBJ1-2, with D hard to call. This CDR3 has 13 amino acids. Trimming took 4 bases from V and 4 from J, leaving 13 bases between them. Germline CDR1 and CDR2: SQVTM and ANQGSEA. The CDR3 nucleotides are TGCAGCGTTGTCAGGTCCCATCTCTATGGCTACACCTTC. Its translation is CSVVRSHLYGYTF. The full variable domain, completed using reference TRBV29-1 and TRBJ1-2, is SAVISQKPSRDICQRGTSLTIQCQVDSQVTMMFWYRQQPGQSLTLIATANQGSEATYESGFVIDKFPISRPNLTFSTLTVSNMSPEDSSIYLCSVVRSHLYGYTFGSGTRLTVV.

This chain uses TRBV6-2 or TRBV6-3 with TRBJ1-5, with D hard to call. CDR3 size: 13 residues. The germline CDR1 and CDR2 sequences are MNHEY and SVGEGT. V lost 5 bases and J 0 bases, leaving 5 bases between the germline ends. DNA of the CDR3: TGTGCCAGCAGTGTGGATAGCAATCAGCCCCAGCATTTT. Translated, it gives CASSVDSNQPQHF.

This clonotype has ten or more counts. DNA for the CDR3: TGTGCCAGCAGCGCGACACTTCAGGCCGGGGAGCTGTTTTTT. Its protein is CASSATLQAGELFF. The chain employs TRBV7-3 and TRBJ2-2, with unresolved D. The CDR3 contains 14 residues. Trimming cost V 5 bases and J 6 bases, with 13 bases left between them. Germline V gene lookup returns CDR1 SGHTA and CDR2 FQGTGA.

This clonotype was picked up a small number of times. The chain has TRBV12-3 or TRBV12-4 and TRBJ2-5; D uncertain. This CDR3 is built from 10 residues. V dropped 4 bases and J dropped 5 bases, with 2 bases sitting between them. The CDR3 loop reads CASSSETQYF. For the CDR3, the DNA is TGTGCCAGCAGTTCGGAGACCCAGTACTTC.

This clonotype was detected ten times or more. The chain uses TRBV6-5 and TRBJ2-7; D uncertain. The CDR3 loop spans 14 amino acids. Germline CDR1 reads MNHEY; CDR2 reads SVGAGI. The V end lost 2 bases, the J end lost 6 bases, and 14 bases lay between the germline ends. CDR3 in amino acids: CASSYGRAPREQYF. The CDR3 DNA reads as TGTGCCAGCAGTTACGGCCGGGCCCCACGCGAGCAGTACTTC.

This clonotype was counted many times. The rearrangement joins TRBV20-1 to TRBJ2-5; possible D gene TRBD1, 5 bases. V was pared by 0 bases and J by 4 bases, with 15 bases between. Germline-derived CDR1 and CDR2 are DFQATT and SNEGSKA (reference sequence). The CDR3 extends over 15 amino acids. CDR3 DNA: TGCAGTGCTAGAGATGGTACAGGCCCCGGAGAGACCCAGTACTTC. It encodes CSARDGTGPGETQYF.